Sequencing of this TCR beta chain was carried out in a study of T cells in pancreatic ductal adenocarcinoma. This CDR3 has 14 amino acids. CDR1 and CDR2 (germline): SGHRS, YFSETQ. Between the trimmed V and J ends, which lost 0 bases and 8 bases, there was a span of 12 bases. The study, taken as a whole, reports: Blood clonality (roughly 0.07) did not differ significantly from tumor (about 0.11). Unique clonotypes were roughly 8-fold more numerous in blood than in tumor.

In the case of this clone: Its antigen is currently unknown.

Using immunoSEQ multiplex PCR, the repertoire was profiled, and TCRdb retains in-frame clones only, with some absent. The sample carries about 100,000 clones, about 95% recorded once. Selected pancreatic ductal adenocarcinoma patients had undergone surgery without neoadjuvant therapy. This chain connects TRBV5-1 to TRBJ2-1, with D possibly matching TRBD2 (5 bases). Sample: PBMCs. This TCR came from a human donor with pancreatic ductal adenocarcinoma. The CDR3 spells CASSLGQEADEQFF. CDR3 in DNA: TGCGCCAGCAGCTTGGGACAAGAAGCGGATGAGCAGTTCTTC.